One sample yielded the 32 T cell receptor beta chains listed below, sequenced in a study of cytomegalovirus exposure and HLA in healthy donors. PCR involved 60 Vbeta and 13 Jbeta primers. The protocol was immunoSEQ multiplex PCR, while the TCRdb copy is restricted to in-frame clones and leaves out a portion. Of some 150,000 clones in the sample, approximately 80% were seen once. Sequenced: PBMCs. The receptors here all came from a woman between 25 and 40 years old in good health and CMV-seropositive.

The rearrangement joins TRBV2 to TRBJ2-7; 13 bases line up with TRBD2. The CDR3 has 15 amino acids. Unmatched junction bases numbered 4, after V lost 6 bases and J lost 2 bases. Germline V gene data show CDR1 as SNHLY and CDR2 as FYNNEI. The CDR3 protein is CASRRLAGGPYEQYF. The CDR3 nucleotides read TGTGCCAGCAGAAGACTAGCGGGGGGACCCTACGAGCAGTACTTC.

The gene calls are TRBV5-1 and TRBJ2-7; 10 bases are shared with TRBD1. From germline, CDR1 is SGHRS and CDR2 YFSETQ. Trimming at V came to 0 bases and at J to 2 bases, leaving 2 bases not matched to a gene. The CDR3 is 15 amino acids. The CDR3: CASSLVGTGAYEQYF. The DNA for the CDR3 is TGCGCCAGCAGCTTGGTTGGGACAGGGGCCTACGAGCAGTACTTC.

The chain joins TRBV11-2 to TRBJ2-4; possible D gene TRBD2, 5 bases. The CDR3 runs 15 residues. V was trimmed by 0 bases and J by 6 bases, leaving 12 bases between them. Germline lookup yields CDR1 SGHAT and CDR2 FQNNGV. The CDR3 DNA is TGTGCCAGCAGCTTAGAGGGCAGTCGGGGAAACATTCAGTACTTC. Amino acid sequence: CASSLEGSRGNIQYF.

The rearrangement links TRBV15 to TRBJ1-4, with D hard to call. CDR3 length: 14 amino acids. The V gene's germline CDR1 is LNHNV and CDR2 YYDKDF (reference sequence). Trimming shortened V by 0 bases and J by 6 bases, and 8 bases separated the two germline ends. In DNA, the CDR3 is TGTGCCACCAGCAGAGAACTAGCGGATGAAAAACTGTTTTTT. It specifies CATSRELADEKLFF.

V gene TRBV2 combines with J gene TRBJ2-7; 7 nucleotides agree with TRBD1. This CDR3 has 14 amino acids. Looked up from germline, CDR1 is SNHLY and CDR2 is FYNNEI. The J segment lost 3 bases and the V segment lost 5 bases, leaving 7 bases of the junction unmatched. CDR3 DNA sequence: TGTGCCAGCAGTCGACAGGGAAGGGGCTACGAGCAGTACTTC. This codes for CASSRQGRGYEQYF.

The chain is built from TRBV6-1 and TRBJ1-3; D call uncertain. Trimming took off 1 base at V and 2 bases at J, with 6 bases between the two ends. Germline-derived CDR1 and CDR2 are MNHNS and SASEGT. The CDR3 is made up of 14 amino acids. The CDR3 DNA reads as TGTGCCAGCAGTGAAGGGAGCACTGGAAACACCATATATTTT. Translating gives CASSEGSTGNTIYF.

The rearrangement uses TRBV5-1 and TRBJ2-5; 9 positions match TRBD1. The CDR3 extends over 15 amino acids. The V gene end was trimmed by 4 bases and the J gene end by 2 bases; junction bases not matched to a gene: 6. CDR1 and CDR2 (germline): SGHRS, YFSETQ. The CDR3 sequence: CASSPDRGGQETQYF. Written as DNA, the CDR3 is TGCGCCAGCAGCCCGGACAGGGGCGGGCAAGAGACCCAGTACTTC.

V and J are TRBV2 and TRBJ1-1; 9 nucleotides line up with TRBD1. Germline lookup yields CDR1 SNHLY and CDR2 FYNNEI. The trim removed 7 bases at V and 3 bases at J, leaving 9 bases unmatched. This CDR3 region has 15 residues. CDR3 nucleotide sequence: TGTGCCAGCAACGAACAGGGGGCACTTCACACTGAAGCTTTCTTT. This sequence encodes CASNEQGALHTEAFF.

This chain connects TRBV6-6 to TRBJ1-3; D gene uncertain. CDR3 size: 14 residues. CDR1 is MNHNY and CDR2 is SVGAGI in the germline V gene (reference sequence). Trimming pared 9 bases from V and 8 bases from J, leaving 20 bases between. The CDR3 reads CASLNLGALYTIYF. For the CDR3, the DNA is TGTGCCAGTTTGAACTTGGGCGCCCTCTACACCATATATTTT.

The V call is TRBV5-1, the J call TRBJ2-1; D unresolved. The V end was cut by 0 bases, the J end by 0 bases, with 13 bases between. Germline assignment: CDR1 SGHRS and CDR2 YFSETQ. The CDR3 covers 17 residues. This CDR3 reads CASSLASGQLSYNEQFF. The CDR3 DNA reads TGCGCCAGCAGCTTGGCCAGTGGGCAGCTCTCCTACAATGAGCAGTTCTTC.

The chain couples TRBV4-1 to TRBJ1-6, with D possibly matching TRBD1 (5 bases). With 0 bases removed from V and 6 bases from J, the gap between germline ends came to 30 bases. The length of the CDR3 is 22 residues. Germline V gene data show CDR1 as MGHRA and CDR2 as YSYEKL. The CDR3 loop is CASSQDDLGLLEPHKTNSPLHF. CDR3 DNA: TGCGCCAGCAGCCAAGATGATCTGGGGCTCCTCGAACCCCATAAAACTAATTCACCCCTCCACTTT.

The CDR3 region has the DNA TGTGCCAGCAGTTCCCAAAGAGAGGGCCCCTACGAGCAGTACTTC. Protein sequence: CASSSQREGPYEQYF. The chain carries TRBV6-5 and TRBJ2-7, with D tentatively TRBD2 (5 bases). CDR3 size: 15 residues. Germline V gives CDR1 MNHEY, CDR2 SVGAGI. V shed 4 bases and J shed 2 bases, with 15 bases lying between them.

This rearrangement joins TRBV15 to TRBJ2-7; 8 bases line up with TRBD1. With 5 bases clipped from V and 6 bases from J, the junction kept 6 bases outside the gene matches. In germline, CDR1 is LNHNV, CDR2 YYDKDF (reference sequence). CDR3 length equals 13 residues. DNA for the CDR3: TGTGCCACCAGCTCAGACAGGGGTGGCGAGCAGTACTTC. It yields the protein CATSSDRGGEQYF. Complete variable domain (other parts from reference TRBV15 and TRBJ2-7): DAMVIQNPRYQVTQFGKPVTLSCSQTLNHNVMYWYQQKSSQAPKLLFHYYDKDFNNEADTPDNFQSRRPNTSFCFLDIRSPGLGDTAMYLCATSSDRGGEQYFGPGTRLTVT.

The chain is built from TRBV7-2 and TRBJ1-1, with 7 positions matching TRBD1. J was trimmed by 6 bases and V by 5 bases; bases with no gene match: 3. The CDR3 has 12 residues. Germline assignment: CDR1 SGHTA and CDR2 FQGNSA. Here the CDR3 DNA reads TGTGCCAGCAGCCGCAGGGGGGCTGAAGCTTTCTTT. This gives the protein CASSRRGAEAFF.

The chain carries TRBV7-2 and TRBJ1-5; TRBD1 is a possible D gene (5 bases). The CDR3 has 13 residues. Germline-derived CDR1 and CDR2 are SGHTA and FQGNSA. V lost 5 bases, J lost 5 bases, and 10 bases lay in between. CDR3 region: CASSPGWDQPQHF. The CDR3 DNA reads TGTGCCAGCAGCCCAGGGTGGGATCAGCCCCAGCATTTT.

In this sample, this clone turned up once. This chain uses TRBV18 with TRBJ1-1; D remains unclear. V was shortened by 10 bases and J by 1 base, with 16 bases between the two germline ends. Germline CDR1 KGHSH, CDR2 LQKENI. There are 14 residues in the CDR3. The CDR3: CATVSSLENTEAFF. The DNA of the CDR3 is TGTGCCACCGTTTCCAGTCTAGAGAACACTGAAGCTTTCTTT.

The CDR3 loop reads CASSPSTNEKLFF. Here the CDR3 DNA reads TGTGCCAGCAGCCCTTCAACTAATGAAAAACTGTTTTTT. The chain has TRBV13 and TRBJ1-4; D is unclear. Looked up from germline, CDR1 is PRHDT and CDR2 is FYEKMQ (reference sequence). This CDR3 has 13 residues. The V end lost 5 bases, the J end lost 0 bases, and 4 bases lay between the germline ends.

This clone was observed many times. J is TRBJ2-7 and V is TRBV5-6; D might be TRBD1 (6 bases). The V end lost 5 bases, the J end lost 6 bases, and 18 bases lay between the germline ends. The CDR3 has 14 amino acids. Germline V gene sequence: CDR1 SGHDT, CDR2 YYEEEE. The DNA for the CDR3 is TGTGCCAGCAGTTTGTTTTACAGGGTCTCCGAGCAGTACTTC. Its protein is CASSLFYRVSEQYF. Complete variable domain (other parts from reference TRBV5-6 and TRBJ2-7): DAGVTQSPTHLIKTRGQQVTLRCSPKSGHDTVSWYQQALGQGPQFIFQYYEEEERQRGNFPDRFSGHQFPNYSSELNVNALLLGDSALYLCASSLFYRVSEQYFGPGTRLTVT.

This chain uses TRBV30 with TRBJ1-6; D remains ambiguous. CDR1 is GTSNPN, CDR2 SVGIG, per germline (reference sequence). The CDR3 consists of 16 residues. Trimming shortened V by 8 bases and J by 0 bases, and 17 bases separated the two germline ends. CDR3 protein: CAGYSLASSYNSPLHF. DNA for the CDR3: TGTGCCGGATACAGCCTAGCGAGCTCCTATAATTCACCCCTCCACTTT.

A few counts support this clone. The V call is TRBV7-9, the J call TRBJ1-2, with no clear D. CDR1 is SEHNR and CDR2 is FQNEAQ in the germline V gene (reference sequence). Trimming removed 3 bases from V and 0 bases from J, with 8 bases in between. CDR3 length: 14 amino acids. The CDR3 loop reads CASSLWGANYGYTF. CDR3 bases: TGTGCCAGCAGCTTGTGGGGAGCTAACTATGGCTACACCTTC.

This clone was detected only once. Mismatch with germline at one junction end may stem from a read error. The chain combines TRBV7-9 with TRBJ1-4; the match to TRBD1 covers 8 bases. CDR1 and CDR2 from the germline V gene are SEHNR and FQNEAQ (reference sequence). The CDR3 runs to 16 residues. CDR3 sequence: CSSSLTRTGIGEKLFF. The CDR3 nucleotides read TGTTCCAGCAGCTTAACCCGGACAGGGATCGGTGAAAAACTGTTTTTT. The full variable domain, completed using reference TRBV7-9 and TRBJ1-4, is DTGVSQNPRHKITKRGQNVTFRCDPISEHNRLYWYRQTLGQGPEFLTYFQNEAQLEKSRLLSDRFSAERPKGSFSTLEIQRTEQGDSAMYLCSSSLTRTGIGEKLFFGSGTQLSVL.

The chain employs TRBV6-1 and TRBJ1-2; 7 nucleotides agree with TRBD1. Trimming cost V 3 bases and J 5 bases; bases outside gene matches: 6. CDR3 length: 14 residues. Germline CDR1 reads MNHNS; CDR2 reads SASEGT. CDR3 sequence reads: CASSEQDRPYGYTF. The CDR3 region has the DNA TGTGCCAGCAGTGAGCAGGACAGGCCATATGGCTACACCTTC.

The chain has TRBV4-1 and TRBJ1-1, with D possibly TRBD1 on 5 matching bases. V lost 0 bases and J 1 base, leaving 9 bases between the germline ends. The germline V gene encodes CDR1 MGHRA and CDR2 YSYEKL. The CDR3 has 15 amino acids. Written as DNA, the CDR3 is TGCGCCAGCAGCCAAGAGTGGGGCAGGAACACTGAAGCTTTCTTT. Protein product: CASSQEWGRNTEAFF.

This clone came up a few times. The genes are TRBV4-2 and TRBJ1-2, with 7 bases identical to TRBD1. Germline CDR1 LGHNA, CDR2 YNFKEQ. The V and J ends lost 0 bases and 4 bases, in that order; junction bases with no gene match: 8. The length of the CDR3 is 16 residues. CDR3 DNA sequence: TGTGCCAGCAGCCAAGAAGGCGACAGGGAAAGCTATGGCTACACCTTC. It codes for CASSQEGDRESYGYTF.

This clone showed up just once. The chain joins TRBV4-3 to TRBJ2-7; TRBD1 might be the D (6 bases). The CDR3 is 15 amino acids. Germline CDR1 is LGHNA and CDR2 is YSLEER. Trimming removed 3 bases from V and 0 bases from J, with 12 bases in between. The CDR3: CASSHPDRRSYEQYF. The DNA of the CDR3 is TGCGCCAGCAGCCACCCCGACAGGCGCTCCTACGAGCAGTACTTC.

This sequence joins TRBV7-9 and TRBJ2-5, with a tentative D call TRBD2 (7 bases). Germline lookup yields CDR1 SEHNR and CDR2 FQNEAQ (reference sequence). The CDR3 spans 15 residues. V lost 2 bases, J lost 1 base, and 11 bases lay in between. The CDR3 DNA sequence: TGTGCCAGCAGCTTATTAAGGGGGGGCCAAGAGACCCAGTACTTC. Translating gives CASSLLRGGQETQYF.

The gene calls are TRBV23-1 and TRBJ2-1; D possibly corresponds to TRBD2 (5 bases). TRBV23-1 is treated as an ORF (open reading frame) with a function not yet certain. This CDR3 is built from 14 residues. The V end was cut by 5 bases, the J end by 0 bases, with 8 bases between. CDR3 in amino acids: CASSRGSSYNEQFF. The CDR3 nucleotides read TGCGCCAGCAGTAGAGGGAGCTCCTACAATGAGCAGTTCTTC.

The V and J genes are TRBV6-5 and TRBJ1-1; D not resolved. V dropped 2 bases and J dropped 11 bases, with 12 bases sitting between them. The CDR3 runs to 12 residues. Germline CDR1 is MNHEY and CDR2 is SVGAGI. CDR3 amino acids: CASSYRTEEAFF. In DNA form, the CDR3 reads TGTGCCAGCAGTTACCGGACGGAGGAGGCTTTCTTT.

The chain links TRBV28 to TRBJ1-3; D call uncertain. The V and J ends lost 6 bases and 0 bases respectively, with 9 bases between them. This CDR3 is 14 amino acids long. CDR1 and CDR2 (germline): MDHEN, SYDVKM. CDR3 bases: TGTGCCAGCAGCACCGTCAGCTCTGGAAACACCATATATTTT. Residues: CASSTVSSGNTIYF.

The chain combines TRBV10-3 with TRBJ2-3, with TRBD2 as a possible D gene (6 bases). Germline CDR1 and CDR2: ENHRY and SYGVKD. This CDR3 is 13 amino acids long. The V end was cut by 3 bases, the J end by 10 bases, with 14 bases between. CDR3 sequence: CAISDSLASSQYF. For the CDR3, the DNA is TGTGCCATCAGTGACTCACTAGCTTCATCGCAGTATTTT.

The genes are TRBV7-8 and TRBJ2-7, with D possibly being TRBD2 (6 bases). The CDR3 extends over 13 amino acids. Trimming removed 5 bases at V and 4 bases at J, with 12 bases between. CDR1 and CDR2 from the germline V gene are SGHVS and FQNEAQ. The CDR3 loop is CASSPLGGYEQYF. The CDR3 DNA follows: TGTGCCAGCAGCCCCCTTGGGGGGTACGAGCAGTACTTC. The whole variable domain, filled in from reference TRBV7-8 and TRBJ2-7, reads GAGVSQSPRYKVAKRGQDVALRCDPISGHVSLFWYQQALGQGPEFLTYFQNEAQLDKSGLPSDRFFAERPEGSVSTLKIQRTQQEDSAVYLCASSPLGGYEQYFGPGTRLTVT.

This sequence joins TRBV7-2 and TRBJ1-4; a possible D gene is TRBD1 (5 bases). V lost 1 base and J 11 bases, leaving 8 bases between the germline ends. Germline V lookup: CDR1 SGHTA, CDR2 FQGNSA. CDR3 length: 12 amino acids. CDR3 amino acids: CASSLVSGKLFF. The CDR3 nucleotides read TGTGCCAGCAGCTTAGTATCAGGGAAACTGTTTTTT.